This T cell receptor beta chain was sequenced for a study of T cell responses to AZD1222 COVID-19 vaccine. V was trimmed by 0 bases and J by 1 base, leaving 10 bases between them. The CDR3 contains 15 residues. The V gene's germline CDR1 is SGHNT and CDR2 YYREEE (reference sequence). The repertoire was sequenced with immunoSEQ multiplex PCR; TCRdb's copy has only in-frame clones and lacks some. Of about 150,000 clones in the sample, 85% to 95% were seen once. On this clone itself: Antigen unknown.

Notes on the study in general: There were vaccine-associated CD4 TCRs across spike, dominant at 160-218 and 743-854. Reportedly, nearly half the spike-specific TCRs target unmutated variant regions.

This sample comprised peripheral blood, obtained 28 days after the second AZD1222 dose. The sequence derives from an adult who received the AZD1222 COVID-19 vaccine. The V gene is TRBV5-4, the J gene TRBJ1-2; tentative D call: TRBD1 (6 bases). The CDR3 DNA reads as TGTGCCAGCAGCTTGGATTACAGGGTTAACTATGGCTACACCTTC. Translating it yields CASSLDYRVNYGYTF.